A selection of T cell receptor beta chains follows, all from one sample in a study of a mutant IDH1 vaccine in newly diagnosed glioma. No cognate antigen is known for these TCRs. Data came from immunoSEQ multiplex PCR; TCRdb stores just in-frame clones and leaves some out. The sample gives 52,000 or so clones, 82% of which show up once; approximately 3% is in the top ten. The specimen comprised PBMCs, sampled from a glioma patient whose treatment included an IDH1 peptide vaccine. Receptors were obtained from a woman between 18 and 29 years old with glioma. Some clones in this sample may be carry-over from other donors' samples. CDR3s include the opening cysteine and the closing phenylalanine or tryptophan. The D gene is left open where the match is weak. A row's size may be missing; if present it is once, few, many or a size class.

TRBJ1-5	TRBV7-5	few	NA	TGTGCCAGAAGCCTATCGGACAGGGAACAAAAAAGGGGCAATCAGCCCCAGCATTTT	CARSLSDREQKRGNQPQHF
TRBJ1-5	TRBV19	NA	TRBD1	TGTGCCAGTAGTGTAAGGGGACAGGGAGAGGATCAGCCCCAGCATTTT	CASSVRGQGEDQPQHF
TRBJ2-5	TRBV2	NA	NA	TGTGCCAGCAGTGACACCCAAGAGACCCAGTACTTC	CASSDTQETQYF
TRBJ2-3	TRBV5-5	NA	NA	TGTGCCAGCAGCGTGTTGACTACAAACACAGATACGCAGTATTTT	CASSVLTTNTDTQYF
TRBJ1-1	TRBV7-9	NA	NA	TGTGCCAGCAGCTTAGTGGGAGGTGATGAAGCTTTCTTT	CASSLVGGDEAFF
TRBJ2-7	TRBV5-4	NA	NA	TGTGCCAGCAGCCCGGACAGCCTTTCCTACGAGCAGTACTTC	CASSPDSLSYEQYF
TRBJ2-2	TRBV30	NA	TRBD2	TGTGCCTGGAGTGCGGCGGGAGGTTTGACCGGGGAGCTGTTTTTT	CAWSAAGGLTGELFF
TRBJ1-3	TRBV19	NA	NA	TGTGCCAGTAGTACCCAGGGGCCGAGCTCTGGAAACACCATATATTTT	CASSTQGPSSGNTIYF
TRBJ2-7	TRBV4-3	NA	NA	TGCGCCAGCAGCCAAGTACAGGTTCCCTACGAGCAGTACTTC	CASSQVQVPYEQYF
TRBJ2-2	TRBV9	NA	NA	TGTGCCAGCAGGGGGGGGAGGACAGCGAACACCGGGGAGCTGTTTTTT	CASRGGRTANTGELFF
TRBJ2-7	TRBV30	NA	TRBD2	TGTGCCTGGAGTACTATAGCGGGAGTGGTCGAGCAGTACTTC	CAWSTIAGVVEQYF
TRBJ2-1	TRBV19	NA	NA	TGTGCCAGTACGCCGACCCCTCGGGGCAATGAGCAGTTCTTC	CASTPTPRGNEQFF
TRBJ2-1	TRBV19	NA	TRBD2	TGTGCCAGTAGTATTAACGCGGGAGGGTTGGTCTTC	CASSINAGGLVF
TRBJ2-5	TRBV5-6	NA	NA	TGTGCCAGCAGCCACGGACCCAAGGAGACCCAGTACTTC	CASSHGPKETQYF
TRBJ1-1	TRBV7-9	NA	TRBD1	TGTGCCAGCAGCCCTAGACAGGGGGCGAAGTCCACTGAAGCTTTCTTT	CASSPRQGAKSTEAFF
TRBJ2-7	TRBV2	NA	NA	TGTGCCAGCACGTCCCTTCAACTGGGAGGTTTAAGCCACGAGCAGTACTTC	CASTSLQLGGLSHEQYF
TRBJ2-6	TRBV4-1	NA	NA	TGCGCCAGCAGCCAAGGTCCCAGGGTGGGCTCTGGGGCCAACGTCCTGACTTTC	CASSQGPRVGSGANVLTF
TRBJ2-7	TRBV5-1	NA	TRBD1	TGCGCCAGCAGCTTCGACAGGGTATCCGACGAGCAGTACTTC	CASSFDRVSDEQYF
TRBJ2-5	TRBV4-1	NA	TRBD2	TGCGCCAGCAGCCGTCTAGCGGGGGGTATAGAGACCCAGTACTTC	CASSRLAGGIETQYF
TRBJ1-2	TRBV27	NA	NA	TGTGCCAGCAGTTCATGGGGGTATGGCTACACCTTC	CASSSWGYGYTF
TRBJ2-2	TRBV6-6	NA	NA	TGTGCCAGTAAGCAGGACGGGAACACCGGGGAGCTGTTTTTT	CASKQDGNTGELFF
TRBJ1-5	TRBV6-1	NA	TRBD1	TGTGCCAGCAGTTGGACAGGAGCAGATCAGCCCCAGCATTTT	CASSWTGADQPQHF
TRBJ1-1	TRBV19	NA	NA	TGTGCCAGTAGTATAAGTTTGTCTGAAGCTTTCTTT	CASSISLSEAFF
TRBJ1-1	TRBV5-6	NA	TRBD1	TGTGCCAGCAGCCGCATACAGGGGGCGAGAAGGGACACTGAAGCTTTCTTT	CASSRIQGARRDTEAFF
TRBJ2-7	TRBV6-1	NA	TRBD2	TGTGCCAGCAGTGGCTATAGCGGGAGGAGAGGCGAGCAGTACTTC	CASSGYSGRRGEQYF